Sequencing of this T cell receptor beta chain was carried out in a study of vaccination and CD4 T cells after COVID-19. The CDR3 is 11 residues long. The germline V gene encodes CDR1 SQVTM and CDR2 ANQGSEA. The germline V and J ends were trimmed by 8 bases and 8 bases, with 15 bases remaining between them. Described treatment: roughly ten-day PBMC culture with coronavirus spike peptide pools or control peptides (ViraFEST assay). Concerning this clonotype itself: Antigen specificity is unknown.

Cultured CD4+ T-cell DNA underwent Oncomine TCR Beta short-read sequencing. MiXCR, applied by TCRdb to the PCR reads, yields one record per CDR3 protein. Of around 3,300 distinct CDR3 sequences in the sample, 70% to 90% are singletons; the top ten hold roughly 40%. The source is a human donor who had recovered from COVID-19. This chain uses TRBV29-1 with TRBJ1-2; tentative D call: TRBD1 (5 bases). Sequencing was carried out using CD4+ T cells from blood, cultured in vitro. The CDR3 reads CSLAGEEGYTF. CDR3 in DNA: TGCAGCCTGGCGGGGGAGGAAGGCTACACCTTC.